Following are 11 T cell receptor beta chains from one sample sequenced in a study of human T cells and chemical hapten exposure. TCRdb itself ran the RACE reads through MiXCR, one entry per CDR3 protein. The sample has over 50,000 distinct CDR3 sequences, more than 9% seen once. Time point indicated: pre-sensitization, week 0. Sample treatment: therapeutic diphenylcyclopropenone sensitization with weekly scalp DPC. Unfractionated whole blood yielded total RNA. The sequencing here drew on whole blood, taken in connection with sensitization to the hapten diphenylcyclopropenone (DPC). The receptors stem from a woman in her thirties with alopecia areata. Some clones in this sample may be carry-over from other donors' samples.

This clonotype was seen many times. The genes are TRBV18 and TRBJ1-1, with TRBD1 matching 7 bases. The CDR3 is 14 residues long. Germline V gene lookup returns CDR1 KGHSH and CDR2 LQKENI. V shed 2 bases and J 4 bases; nucleotides not matched to a gene: 4. The CDR3 here is CASSPETGTTEAFF. In DNA, the CDR3 is TGTGCCAGCTCACCAGAGACAGGGACCACTGAAGCTTTCTTT.

This clonotype was counted between two and nine times. The V call is TRBV12-3 or TRBV12-4, the J call TRBJ1-5; D may be TRBD1 (6 bases). The CDR3 loop spans 13 amino acids. Trimming removed 7 bases from V and 6 bases from J, with 13 bases in between. The CDR3 nucleotides are TGTGCCAGCAAAACAGGGTTCGTTCAGCCCCAGCATTTT. Translated: CASKTGFVQPQHF.

This clonotype was seen a few times. V is TRBV30 and J is TRBJ2-1; 12 bases align to TRBD2. Losses at the gene ends were 2 bases for V and 10 bases for J; bases not matched to a gene: 9. Per the germline V gene, CDR1 is GTSNPN and CDR2 is SVGIG (reference sequence). The CDR3 runs to 15 residues. The CDR3 protein is CAWSMVLAGGGEQFF. CDR3 DNA sequence: TGTGCCTGGAGTATGGTACTAGCGGGGGGTGGGGAGCAGTTCTTC.

The gene calls are TRBV7-3 and TRBJ2-5; 13 bases agree with TRBD2. There are 15 residues in the CDR3. From germline, CDR1 is SGHTA and CDR2 FQGTGA. The junction had 4 bases not matched to a gene; V was cut back by 5 bases and J by 4 bases. CDR3 DNA sequence: TGTGCCAGCAGCCGACTAGCGGGGGGAGGAGAGACCCAGTACTTC. Encoded protein: CASSRLAGGGETQYF.

This clonotype was counted only a few times. This rearrangement joins TRBV7-9 to TRBJ2-7, with 13 bases identical to TRBD2. The germline V gene has CDR1 SEHNR and CDR2 FQNEAQ (reference sequence). CDR3 length: 18 residues. The V and J ends lost 1 base and 1 base, in that order; junction bases with no gene match: 7. The CDR3 reads CASSLGLAGGRLSYEQYF. Here the CDR3 DNA reads TGTGCCAGCAGCTTAGGACTAGCGGGGGGACGTCTATCCTACGAGCAGTACTTC.

V usage is TRBV4-2 and J usage is TRBJ2-3; no reliable D call. Trimming took off 4 bases at V and 6 bases at J, with 17 bases between the two ends. The germline V gene encodes CDR1 LGHNA and CDR2 YNFKEQ. The CDR3 totals 15 residues. CDR3 residues: CASSPQYGKMDTQYF. CDR3 DNA sequence: TGTGCCAGCAGCCCTCAGTATGGGAAGATGGATACGCAGTATTTT.

The chain is built from TRBV19 and TRBJ2-5; 7 bases map to TRBD2. This CDR3 comprises 15 residues. V lost 2 bases and J lost 4; bases outside the gene matches: 7. Germline CDR1 is LNHDA and CDR2 is SQIVND (reference sequence). Here the CDR3 reads CASSIPGGTAETQYF. CDR3 in DNA: TGTGCCAGTAGTATACCGGGGGGAACGGCAGAGACCCAGTACTTC.

The CDR3 DNA reads TGTGCCAGCAGTTGGAGGGACCTAAGCAATCAGCCCCAGCATTTT. This gives the protein CASSWRDLSNQPQHF. The chain has TRBV12-3 or TRBV12-4 and TRBJ1-5; the D gene is possibly TRBD1 (5 bases). V was pared by 4 bases and J by 1 base, with 11 bases between. CDR3 length: 15 amino acids.

The chain links TRBV24-1 to TRBJ2-3; a weak D match, TRBD1 (5 bases). This CDR3 is 16 amino acids long. The germline V gene encodes CDR1 KGHDR and CDR2 SFDVKD. V was pared by 2 bases and J by 0 bases, with 11 bases between. The CDR3: CATSDYQGGSTDTQYF. As DNA, the CDR3 is TGTGCCACCAGTGATTACCAGGGCGGTAGCACAGATACGCAGTATTTT.

V gene TRBV29-1 combines with J gene TRBJ1-5; no definite D call. The CDR3 covers 11 residues. Trimming shortened V by 5 bases and J by 4 bases, and 6 bases separated the two germline ends. Germline V gene data show CDR1 as SQVTM and CDR2 as ANQGSEA. The CDR3 sequence is CSVTGNQPQHF. CDR3 nucleotide sequence: TGCAGCGTTACCGGGAATCAGCCCCAGCATTTT.

This clonotype came up many times. This chain links TRBV6-2 or TRBV6-3 with TRBJ1-2, with TRBD1 matching over 11 bases. Trimming cost V 6 bases and J 1 base; bases outside gene matches: 16. CDR3 size: 19 residues. The germline gives CDR1 MNHEY, CDR2 SVGEGT. The CDR3 here is CASRPHLPGQGDHNYGYTF. Here the CDR3 DNA reads TGTGCCAGCAGACCTCACCTTCCGGGACAGGGGGACCATAACTATGGCTACACCTTC.